This T cell receptor beta chain comes out of a study of blood T cell repertoires in COVID-19. Study overall: Sites across the United States, Italy and Spain contributed samples from acute and convalescent COVID-19. Sample material is recorded as cDNA or gDNA derived from T cells, B-cell-depleted T cells, or PBMCs.

The germline V and J ends were trimmed by 0 bases and 2 bases, with 9 bases remaining between them. Germline CDR1 SGDLS, CDR2 YYNGEE. The CDR3 is 15 amino acids. Authors' methods: Reference gene primer amplification gave nucleated cell count estimates. The data were produced by immunoSEQ multiplex PCR, yet TCRdb's version contains in-frame clones alone and is incomplete. Clonal size and the V and J genes are those of that table, whereas D and trimming came from the DNA. The sample has approximately 68,000 clones; roughly 84% are singletons. Sequenced: peripheral blood. This clonotype originated in a woman between 50 and 59 years old with acute or convalescent COVID-19. The rearrangement uses TRBV9 and TRBJ2-1; D might be TRBD2 (5 bases). The CDR3 DNA is TGTGCCAGCAGCGTAGAAGAGGGTGCCTACAATGAGCAGTTCTTC. Encoded protein: CASSVEEGAYNEQFF.